A single sample is the source of the 17 T cell receptor beta chains below, sequenced in a study of blood T cell repertoires in COVID-19. Measured with immunoSEQ multiplex PCR; TCRdb has only the in-frame clones, and not every one. The table has a few hundred thousand clones, under 90% seen once. Sequencing was done on a sample of peripheral blood. All receptors derive from a man aged 25 to 45 with active or convalescent COVID-19.

V usage is TRBV5-6 and J usage is TRBJ2-3; TRBD1 agrees at 9 bases. Germline V gives CDR1 SGHDT, CDR2 YYEEEE. After removal of 5 bases from V and 3 bases from J, the junction contained 4 bases not matched to a gene. CDR3 length: 14 amino acids. The CDR3 spells CASRGTGRTDTQYF. In nucleotides, the CDR3 is TGTGCCAGCAGGGGGACAGGGCGAACAGATACGCAGTATTTT.

J is TRBJ2-1 and V is TRBV29-1; 7 nucleotides line up with TRBD1. CDR1 and CDR2 from the germline V gene are SQVTM and ANQGSEA. Germline trimming cut 0 bases from V and 0 bases from J; bases unmatched to any gene: 8. The CDR3 is 17 amino acids. In DNA form, the CDR3 reads TGCAGCGTTGAAGACACACCGGGACAGAGCTCCTACAATGAGCAGTTCTTC. Its translation: CSVEDTPGQSSYNEQFF.

V and J are TRBV30 and TRBJ2-7; no clear D gene. The CDR3 has 14 residues. CDR1 and CDR2 (germline): GTSNPN, SVGIG (reference sequence). V was trimmed by 0 bases and J by 0 bases, leaving 9 bases between them. CDR3 amino acids: CAWSVGLSSYEQYF. Written as DNA, the CDR3 is TGTGCCTGGAGTGTGGGCTTAAGCTCCTACGAGCAGTACTTC.

The genes are TRBV5-8 and TRBJ1-2, with D perhaps TRBD1 (6 bases). CDR3 length: 15 amino acids. With 7 bases removed from V and 2 bases from J, the gap between germline ends came to 18 bases. Germline V gene data show CDR1 as SGHTS and CDR2 as YDEGEE. This CDR3 is CASSYRDGANYGYTF. The CDR3 DNA follows: TGTGCCAGCTCGTACAGGGACGGGGCCAACTATGGCTACACCTTC.

V is TRBV30 and J is TRBJ1-5; a possible D gene is TRBD1 (6 bases). The CDR3 sequence is 15 residues long. With 1 base removed from V and 0 bases from J, the gap between germline ends came to 10 bases. The germline CDR1 and CDR2 sequences are GTSNPN and SVGIG (reference sequence). The CDR3 nucleotides are TGTGCCTGGAGTGCTGGACAGTATAGCAATCAGCCCCAGCATTTT. Translating gives CAWSAGQYSNQPQHF.

In nucleotides, the CDR3 is TGTGCCAGCAGTTTGTCCCGGCTAGCGGGAGGTCCCGGCACAGATACGCAGTATTTT. It is translated as CASSLSRLAGGPGTDTQYF. The chain uses TRBV28 and TRBJ2-3; TRBD2 aligns across 11 bases. Trimming at V came to 3 bases and at J to 1 base, leaving 12 bases not matched to a gene. Germline-derived CDR1 and CDR2 are MDHEN and SYDVKM. The CDR3 runs 19 residues.

The rearrangement links TRBV2 to TRBJ1-3, with TRBD1 identical over 9 bases. J lost 3 bases, V lost 0 bases, and 3 bases had no gene match. CDR1 is SNHLY and CDR2 is FYNNEI in the germline V gene. CDR3 length: 16 amino acids. This CDR3 is CASSEAQGASGNTIYF. In DNA, the CDR3 is TGTGCCAGCAGTGAAGCACAGGGGGCGAGTGGAAACACCATATATTTT. The whole variable domain, remainder taken from reference TRBV2 and TRBJ1-3, is EPEVTQTPSHQVTQMGQEVILRCVPISNHLYFYWYRQILGQKVEFLVSFYNNEISEKSEIFDDQFSVERPDGSNFTLKIRSTKLEDSAMYFCASSEAQGASGNTIYFGEGSWLTVV.

The chain combines TRBV3-1 (or the pseudogene TRBV3-2) with TRBJ2-2; 8 bases align to TRBD1. The CDR3 sequence is 15 residues long. The V gene end was trimmed by 3 bases and the J gene end by 3 bases; junction bases not matched to a gene: 3. CDR1 is LGHDT, CDR2 YNNKEL, per germline (reference sequence). CDR3 protein: CASSHGQGDTGELFF. In nucleotides, the CDR3 is TGTGCCAGCAGCCATGGACAGGGTGACACCGGGGAGCTGTTTTTT.

The V and J genes are TRBV6-2 or TRBV6-3 and TRBJ2-3; D perhaps matches TRBD1 (6 bases). The CDR3 loop spans 17 amino acids. V was clipped by 2 bases and J by 8 bases, with 23 bases between them. Germline V gene sequence: CDR1 MNHEY, CDR2 SVGEGT. This CDR3 is CASSYGSAAQGLGTQYF. The CDR3 nucleotides read TGTGCCAGCAGTTACGGCTCAGCCGCTCAGGGGCTGGGTACGCAGTATTTT.

The chain combines TRBV4-1 with TRBJ2-2; 8 nucleotides line up with TRBD2. Germline values: CDR1 MGHRA, CDR2 YSYEKL. The J segment lost 0 bases and the V segment lost 7 bases, leaving 16 bases of the junction unmatched. The CDR3 covers 19 residues. In DNA form, the CDR3 reads TGCGCCAGCAACTTCAATGGTAAAGCGGGGGCAGCGAACACCGGGGAGCTGTTTTTT. This translates into CASNFNGKAGAANTGELFF.

The rearrangement links TRBV18 to TRBJ1-6, with no clear D. V dropped 4 bases and J dropped 7 bases, with 5 bases sitting between them. Germline-derived CDR1 and CDR2 are KGHSH and LQKENI. The CDR3 is 12 residues long. The CDR3 sequence: CASSRLNSPLHF. CDR3 coding DNA: TGTGCCAGCTCACGACTCAATTCACCCCTCCACTTT.

This clone was detected many times. The chain employs TRBV30 and TRBJ2-5; D not resolved. Trimming shortened V by 0 bases and J by 5 bases, and 10 bases separated the two germline ends. The CDR3 length is 13 residues. The germline V gene encodes CDR1 GTSNPN and CDR2 SVGIG (reference sequence). DNA of the CDR3: TGTGCCTGGAGTGTACGGAGTGGGGAGACCCAGTACTTC. It codes for CAWSVRSGETQYF.

This chain joins TRBV13 and TRBJ2-1, with D maybe TRBD2 (6 bases). The V gene's germline CDR1 is PRHDT and CDR2 FYEKMQ (reference sequence). Trimming shortened V by 1 base and J by 10 bases, and 14 bases separated the two germline ends. CDR3 length: 14 residues. The CDR3 sequence is CASSLAVAVEEQFF. The CDR3 DNA is TGTGCCAGCAGCTTAGCGGTAGCGGTGGAGGAGCAGTTCTTC.

This clone was recorded once. The chain uses TRBV11-3 and TRBJ2-1; weak D call: TRBD2 (5 bases). Trimming took off 0 bases at V and 2 bases at J, with 14 bases between the two ends. Looked up from germline, CDR1 is SGHNT and CDR2 is YENEEA. This CDR3 contains 17 residues. The CDR3 region is CASSLDRAGLAYNEQFF. CDR3 DNA: TGTGCCAGCAGCTTAGATCGCGCAGGACTGGCCTACAATGAGCAGTTCTTC.

V gene TRBV15 combines with J gene TRBJ1-1; TRBD1 might be the D (6 bases). CDR3 length: 16 amino acids. Germline V gene sequence: CDR1 LNHNV, CDR2 YYDKDF (reference sequence). V shed 1 base and J shed 5 bases, with 17 bases lying between them. The CDR3 protein is CATSRVQGSVKTEAFF. The CDR3 DNA is TGTGCCACCAGCAGAGTTCAGGGGAGTGTTAAAACTGAAGCTTTCTTT.

The rearrangement joins TRBV29-1 to TRBJ1-2; D may be TRBD1 (5 bases). Germline CDR1 and CDR2: SQVTM and ANQGSEA. This CDR3 is built from 14 residues. V dropped 4 bases and J dropped 7 bases, with 19 bases sitting between them. The CDR3 DNA is TGCAGCGTTGTGTTGGGGCCGAAAACGGGTGGCTACACCTTC. Protein: CSVVLGPKTGGYTF. Using reference TRBV29-1 and TRBJ1-2 for the parts outside the CDR3, the full variable domain is SAVISQKPSRDICQRGTSLTIQCQVDSQVTMMFWYRQQPGQSLTLIATANQGSEATYESGFVIDKFPISRPNLTFSTLTVSNMSPEDSSIYLCSVVLGPKTGGYTFGSGTRLTVV.

This clone was found a few times. The chain uses TRBV19 and TRBJ2-2; 8 bases match TRBD1. Trimming cost V 6 bases and J 0 bases; bases outside gene matches: 6. The CDR3 length is 16 residues. Germline CDR1 is LNHDA and CDR2 is SQIVND (reference sequence). The CDR3 region has the DNA TGTGCCAGTAGCAGACGGGACAGGCCGAACACCGGGGAGCTGTTTTTT. Translation: CASSRRDRPNTGELFF.